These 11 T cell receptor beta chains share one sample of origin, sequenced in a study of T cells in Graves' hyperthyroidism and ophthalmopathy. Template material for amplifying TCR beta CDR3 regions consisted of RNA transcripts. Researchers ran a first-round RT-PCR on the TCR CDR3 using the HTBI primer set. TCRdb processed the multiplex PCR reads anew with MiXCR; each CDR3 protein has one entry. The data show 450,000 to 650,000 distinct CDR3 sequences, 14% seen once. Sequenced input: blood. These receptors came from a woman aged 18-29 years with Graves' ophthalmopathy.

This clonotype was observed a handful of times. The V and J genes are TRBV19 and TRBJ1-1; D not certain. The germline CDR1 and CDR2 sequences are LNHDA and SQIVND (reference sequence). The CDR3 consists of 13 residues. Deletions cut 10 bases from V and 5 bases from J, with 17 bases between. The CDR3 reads CATVRGSSTEAFF. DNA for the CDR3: TGTGCCACAGTACGAGGGTCGAGTACTGAAGCTTTCTTT. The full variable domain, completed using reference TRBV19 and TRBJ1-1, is DGGITQSPKYLFRKEGQNVTLSCEQNLNHDAMYWYRQDPGQGLRLIYYSQIVNDFQKGDIAEGYSVSREKKESFPLTVTSAQKNPTAFYLCATVRGSSTEAFFGQGTRLTVV.

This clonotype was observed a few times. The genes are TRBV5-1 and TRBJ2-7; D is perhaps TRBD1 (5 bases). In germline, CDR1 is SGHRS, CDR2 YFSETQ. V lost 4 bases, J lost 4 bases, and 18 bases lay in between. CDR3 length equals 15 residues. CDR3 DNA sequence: TGCGCCAGCAGCCCGGGCAGGGTTGGAACTTACGAGCAGTACTTC. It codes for CASSPGRVGTYEQYF. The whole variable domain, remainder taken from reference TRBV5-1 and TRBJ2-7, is KAGVTQTPRYLIKTRGQQVTLSCSPISGHRSVSWYQQTPGQGLQFLFEYFSETQRNKGNFPGRFSGRQFSNSRSEMNVSTLELGDSALYLCASSPGRVGTYEQYFGPGTRLTVT.

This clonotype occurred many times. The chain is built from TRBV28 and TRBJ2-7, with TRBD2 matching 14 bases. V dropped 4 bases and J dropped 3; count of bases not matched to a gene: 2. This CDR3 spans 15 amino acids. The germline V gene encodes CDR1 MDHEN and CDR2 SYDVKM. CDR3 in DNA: TGTGCCAGCAGTTCGACTAGCGGGAGGGGCTACGAGCAGTACTTC. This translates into CASSSTSGRGYEQYF.

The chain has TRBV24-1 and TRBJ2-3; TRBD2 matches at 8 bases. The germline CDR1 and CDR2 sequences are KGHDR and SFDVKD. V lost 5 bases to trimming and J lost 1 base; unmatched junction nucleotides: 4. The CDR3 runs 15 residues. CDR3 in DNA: TGTGCCACCAGTGCGGGAGGGCTGGGCACAGATACGCAGTATTTT. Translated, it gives CATSAGGLGTDTQYF.

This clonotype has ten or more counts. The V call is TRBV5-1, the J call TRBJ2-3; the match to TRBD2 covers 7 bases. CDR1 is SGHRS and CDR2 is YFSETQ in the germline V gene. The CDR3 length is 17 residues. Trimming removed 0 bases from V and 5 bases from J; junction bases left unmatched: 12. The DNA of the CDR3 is TGCGCCAGCAGCTTGGTCCCTAGAGGGAGGGGAGGAGATACGCAGTATTTT. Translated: CASSLVPRGRGGDTQYF.

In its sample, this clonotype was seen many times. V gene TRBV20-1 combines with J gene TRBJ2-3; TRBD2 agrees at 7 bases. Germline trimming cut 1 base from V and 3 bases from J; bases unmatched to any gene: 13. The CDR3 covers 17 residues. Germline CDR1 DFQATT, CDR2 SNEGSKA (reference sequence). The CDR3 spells CSARGVGGTTATDTQYF. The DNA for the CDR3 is TGCAGTGCTAGAGGGGTCGGGGGGACGACAGCTACAGATACGCAGTATTTT.

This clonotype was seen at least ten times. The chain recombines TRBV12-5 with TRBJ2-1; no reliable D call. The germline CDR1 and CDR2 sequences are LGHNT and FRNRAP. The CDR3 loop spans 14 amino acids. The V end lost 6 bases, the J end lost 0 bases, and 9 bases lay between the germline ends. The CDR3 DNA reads TGTGCTAGTGGCACGCCTTCCTCCTACAATGAGCAGTTCTTC. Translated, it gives CASGTPSSYNEQFF. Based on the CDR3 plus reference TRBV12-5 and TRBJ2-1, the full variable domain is DARVTQTPRHKVTEMGQEVTMRCQPILGHNTVFWYRQTMMQGLELLAYFRNRAPLDDSGMPKDRFSAEMPDATLATLKIQPSEPRDSAVYFCASGTPSSYNEQFFGPGTRLTVL.

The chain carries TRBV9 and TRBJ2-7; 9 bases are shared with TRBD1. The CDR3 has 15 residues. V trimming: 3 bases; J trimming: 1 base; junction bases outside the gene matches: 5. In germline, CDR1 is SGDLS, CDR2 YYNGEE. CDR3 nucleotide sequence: TGTGCCAGCAGCGGTGGGACAGGGCTGTCCTACGAGCAGTACTTC. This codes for CASSGGTGLSYEQYF.

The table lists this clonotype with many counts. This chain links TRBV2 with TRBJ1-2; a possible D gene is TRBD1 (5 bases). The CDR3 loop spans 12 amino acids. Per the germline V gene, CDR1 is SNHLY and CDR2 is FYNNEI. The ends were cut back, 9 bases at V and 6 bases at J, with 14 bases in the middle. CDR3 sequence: CASERGGNGYTF. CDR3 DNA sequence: TGTGCCAGTGAAAGGGGTGGAAATGGCTACACCTTC.

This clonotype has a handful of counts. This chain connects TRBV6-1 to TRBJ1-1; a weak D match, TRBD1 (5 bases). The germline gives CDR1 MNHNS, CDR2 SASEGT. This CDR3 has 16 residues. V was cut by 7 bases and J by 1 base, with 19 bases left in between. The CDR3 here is CASTLSTAPGNTEAFF. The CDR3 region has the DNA TGTGCCAGCACCCTCTCGACAGCCCCAGGGAACACTGAAGCTTTCTTT.

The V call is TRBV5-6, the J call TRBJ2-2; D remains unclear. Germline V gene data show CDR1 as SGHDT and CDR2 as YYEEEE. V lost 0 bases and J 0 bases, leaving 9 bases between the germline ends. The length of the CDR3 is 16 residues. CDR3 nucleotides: TGTGCCAGCAGCTTGGGTGGCTGGACGAACACCGGGGAGCTGTTTTTT. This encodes CASSLGGWTNTGELFF.